This TCR beta chain was captured by sequencing in a study of blood T cell repertoires in COVID-19. Looking at the study overall: From the United States, Italy and Spain came samples of acute and convalescent COVID-19.

Participants were aged about 18 to 100 years, lived in around 25 US areas, and enrolled virtually. This CDR3 spans 15 amino acids. With V trimmed by 10 bases and J by 0 bases, 11 bases remained unmatched. CDR1 is MNHEY, CDR2 SMNVEV, per germline (reference sequence). As originally analysed: Estimation of nucleated cell counts relied on the amplification of reference gene primers. Assay: immunoSEQ multiplex PCR; the TCRdb copy retains only in-frame clones and omits some. V and J calls and clone size are as listed in that table; D and trimming were resolved from the DNA. This table has about 210,000 clones, 87% appearing once.

This chain uses TRBV27 with TRBJ1-2; 7 bases are a match to TRBD1. The sequenced sample consisted of PBMCs or T cells enriched from blood (not recorded which). The receptor was isolated from a man aged 18 to 30 with acute COVID-19. CDR3 sequence: CATKTGIEPNYGYTF. Written as DNA, the CDR3 is TGTGCCACAAAGACAGGGATCGAGCCTAACTATGGCTACACCTTC.